This T cell receptor beta chain was sequenced for a study of blood T cells in healthy people across ages. Trimming shortened V by 3 bases and J by 2 bases, and 8 bases separated the two germline ends. Germline V gene lookup returns CDR1 SQVTM and CDR2 ANQGSEA. The CDR3 length is 12 residues. A J-beta primer mix and a sample-barcoded 5' primer were used in a second PCR of about 7 to 12 cycles. Unique molecular identifiers of 12 random nucleotides labeled each cDNA. TCRdb reprocessed the 5' RACE reads via MiXCR and lists one record per CDR3 protein. Altogether 750,000 or so distinct CDR3 sequences are present, 20% to 30% being singletons, with the ten largest covering 9.4%. These records were also assigned to another study, of T cells of mothers and their children.

The material sequenced was blood. The chain links TRBV29-1 to TRBJ2-7; D unclear. The sequence came from a boy younger than 18 in good health. For the CDR3, the DNA is TGCAGCGTTGAGGCTGAGGCCTACGAGCAGTACTTC. Translated: CSVEAEAYEQYF.